This passage covers 15 T cell receptor beta chains from one sample sequenced in a study of tumor-infiltrating lymphocytes in primary liver carcinoma. The tissue used was unsorted bulk material of roughly 17-31 mg. RNA and DNA were co-extracted from it with the AllPrep DNA/RNA mini kit. A constant-region primer primed TCR beta cDNA synthesis from 450 to 550 ng of total RNA. TCR beta libraries came from three nested multiplex PCR rounds using slightly modified ARM-PCR. The two initial PCR rounds, nine to eleven cycles each, used TRBV1-TRBV30 forward and C-beta reverse primers. One entry per CDR3 protein, called by TCRdb with MiXCR from the multiplex PCR reads. This table holds just under 45,000 distinct CDR3 sequences, 73% found once. Sequenced sample: liver tumor tissue from sampling region 2. Subset here: tumor region T2, inferior pole. These receptors all stem from a man between 40 and 49 years old with primary liver carcinoma and hepatitis B virus infection.

The chain joins TRBV5-1 to TRBJ2-3; D ambiguous. The CDR3 loop spans 14 amino acids. The germline gives CDR1 SGHRS, CDR2 YFSETQ. Trimming removed 2 bases from V and 4 bases from J, with 11 bases in between. CDR3 DNA sequence: TGCGCCAGCAGCTTCGGTCATAACGCAGATACGCAGTATTTT. It yields the protein CASSFGHNADTQYF. The full variable domain, its missing parts supplied by reference TRBV5-1 and TRBJ2-3, is KAGVTQTPRYLIKTRGQQVTLSCSPISGHRSVSWYQQTPGQGLQFLFEYFSETQRNKGNFPGRFSGRQFSNSRSEMNVSTLELGDSALYLCASSFGHNADTQYFGPGTRLTVL.

In the case of this clonotype: The junction shows a germline mismatch at one end, possibly a read error. The chain couples TRBV6-6 to TRBJ2-7; the D gene could be TRBD1 or TRBD2 (5 bases each). CDR1 is MNHNY and CDR2 is SVGAGI in the germline V gene (reference sequence). CDR3 length: 14 residues. CDR3 residues: CASSYYGTSIEEYF. CDR3 in DNA: TGTGCAAGCAGTTACTACGGGACCTCAATCGAGGAGTACTTC.

On this clonotype itself: Since no conserved phenylalanine or tryptophan closes the CDR3, a read error is the likely cause. The chain links TRBV11-1 to TRBJ2-1; TRBD1 aligns across 8 bases. The CDR3 is made up of 17 amino acids. The germline gives CDR1 SGHAT, CDR2 FQDESV (reference sequence). CDR3 DNA: TGTGTCAGCAGATCCCGGGACAGGTCTTTCTCTTACAATGAGCAGTTCTCC. This translates into CVSRSRDRSFSYNEQFS.

The chain carries TRBV29-1 and TRBJ2-5; 7 bases are a match to TRBD2. The CDR3 spans 12 residues. Per germline, CDR1 SQVTM and CDR2 ANQGSEA. The CDR3 spells CSVPTSAETQYF. The DNA for the CDR3 is TGCAGTGTACCAACTAGCGCAGAGACCCAGTACTTC.

About this clonotype: The junction differs from germline at one of its ends, possibly a read error. This rearrangement joins TRBV6-1 to TRBJ1-1; TRBD1 is a possible D gene (6 bases). Germline loops: CDR1 MNHNS, CDR2 SASEGT. CDR3 length: 13 residues. The CDR3 here is CVSSAQGSTEAFF. CDR3 bases: TGTGTCAGCAGTGCACAGGGTAGTACTGAAGCTTTCTTT.

Concerning this clonotype itself: The conserved final phenylalanine or tryptophan is absent from the CDR3, which likely points to a read error. This rearrangement joins TRBV19 to TRBJ2-3; no firm D call. The CDR3 totals 13 residues. Germline V CDR1 and CDR2: LNHDA, SQIVND (reference sequence). The CDR3 DNA reads as TGTCCCAGTAGTTACTTATCCGGAGATACGCAGTATTAT. It specifies CPSSYLSGDTQYY.

This clonotype was detected only a few times. At one of its ends the junction is not consistent with the germline gene, which may arise from a read error. The CDR3 DNA is TGCGCCTGCCCGGACGGTAGCTCTGGGGCCGACGTCCTGACCTTC. Translating gives CACPDGSSGADVLTF. The chain carries TRBV30 and TRBJ2-6; D possibly corresponds to TRBD1 (5 bases). Germline CDR1 GTSNPN, CDR2 SVGIG (reference sequence). The CDR3 runs to 15 residues.

As regards this clonotype: With a much larger clone just one base away, this may be a read error. Because it lacks the conserved phenylalanine or tryptophan at the end, this CDR3 is likely a read error. V gene TRBV20-1 combines with J gene TRBJ1-1; TRBD1 matches at 9 bases. The CDR3 totals 14 residues. Trimming took 3 bases from V and 1 from J; bases not matched to a gene: 3. Looked up from germline, CDR1 is DFQATT and CDR2 is SNEGSKA (reference sequence). CDR3 in amino acids: CSASGGQGNTEAFL. The CDR3 DNA reads TGCAGTGCTAGTGGGGGACAGGGGAACACTGAAGCTTTCCTT.

This clonotype appeared once. This chain joins TRBV5-1 and TRBJ2-3, with D unresolved. CDR3 length equals 16 residues. Germline V gives CDR1 SGHRS, CDR2 YFSETQ. V was pared by 3 bases and J by 0 bases, with 14 bases between. Here the CDR3 DNA reads TGCGCCAGCAGCTCCAAGGGCAGATATAGCACAGATACGCAGTATTTT. As protein: CASSSKGRYSTDTQYF.

As to this clonotype: The junction differs from germline at one of its ends, possibly a read error. The chain is built from TRBV5-4 and TRBJ2-3; TRBD2 might be the D (5 bases). Germline V gene lookup returns CDR1 SGHNT and CDR2 YYREEE (reference sequence). The length of the CDR3 is 17 residues. The CDR3 is CVSSLMGSGVSTDMQYF. The CDR3 nucleotides read TGTGTCAGCAGCTTGATGGGGAGCGGAGTAAGCACAGATATGCAGTATTTT.

On this clonotype itself: No conserved phenylalanine or tryptophan is present at the end of the CDR3, so a read error is the likely explanation. The CDR3 nucleotides read TGTGGCAGCAGATCCCGGGACAGGTCTTTCTCCTACAATGAGCAGTACTCC. Translation: CGSRSRDRSFSYNEQYS. The chain joins TRBV11-1 to TRBJ2-1; 8 bases line up with TRBD1. The J call may be wrong; the DNA end is better matched by TRBJ2-7. In germline, CDR1 is SGHAT, CDR2 FQDESV (reference sequence). The CDR3 is 17 residues long.

Details on this clonotype: The junction differs from germline at one of its ends, possibly a read error. The chain recombines TRBV4-1 with TRBJ2-5; 7 nucleotides agree with TRBD2. This CDR3 is 18 amino acids long. Germline CDR1 reads MGHRA; CDR2 reads YSYEKL. CDR3 sequence (DNA): TGCGCCAGCAGCACTTCAGGAGGCCCCGCTAGCGGCCAAGTGACCCAGTACTTC. Protein product: CASSTSGGPASGQVTQYF.

As to this clonotype: Its ends do not fully match the called genes, so a read error is possible. J is TRBJ1-2 and V is TRBV29-1; D is unresolved. Per the germline V gene, CDR1 is SQVTM and CDR2 is ANQGSEA. CDR3 length: 11 amino acids. DNA of the CDR3: TGCTGCGTTGTATGGATCTACGGCTACACCTTC. Its translation is CCVVWIYGYTF.

The chain carries TRBV6-6 and TRBJ1-6, with D possibly matching TRBD1 (6 bases). Germline CDR1 MNHNY, CDR2 SVGAGI (reference sequence). The CDR3 totals 15 residues. V shed 5 bases and J shed 6 bases, with 14 bases lying between them. The CDR3 region has the DNA TGTGCCAGCAGTCTCGGGATAGGGGGTAATTCACCCCTCCACTTT. It is translated as CASSLGIGGNSPLHF.

As to this clonotype: The germline gene is not matched at one end of the junction; a read error may be the cause. The chain joins TRBV29-1 to TRBJ2-5, with 13 nucleotides matching TRBD2. Germline V lookup: CDR1 SQVTM, CDR2 ANQGSEA. This CDR3 region has 15 residues. For the CDR3, the DNA is TGTAGCGCTCGGACTAGCGGGAGTTGGGCAGAGACCCAGCACTTC. The encoded protein is CSARTSGSWAETQHF.